A selection of T cell receptor beta chains follows, all from one sample in a study of human T cells and chemical hapten exposure. TCRdb reprocessed the RACE reads via MiXCR and lists one record per CDR3 protein. The profile shows about 380,000 distinct CDR3 sequences, roughly 4.6% of them singletons. Material: whole blood, obtained in connection with sensitization to the hapten diphenylcyclopropenone (DPC). All receptors come from a woman aged 45-59 years with alopecia areata. Some clones in this sample may be carry-over from other donors' samples. Each CDR3 is given with its conserved first and last residue. The D gene is left open where the match is weak. Clone size is shown for a subset of rows, as once, few, many or a class of expanded clone.

clone_size d_call j_call v_call cdr3_aa cdr3_nt
many TRBD1 TRBJ1-1 TRBV7-2 CASSLAQGGDAFF TGTGCCAGCAGCTTAGCACAGGGGGGCGACGCTTTCTTT
- - TRBJ1-1 TRBV13 CASSLFQQGNTEAFF TGTGCCAGCAGCTTATTTCAGCAGGGGAACACTGAAGCTTTCTTT
few TRBD1 TRBJ1-4 TRBV4-3 CASSRYRGLREKLFF TGCGCCAGCAGCCGATACAGGGGGCTTAGGGAAAAACTGTTTTTT
many TRBD1 TRBJ1-2 TRBV27 CASGRQGGHGYTF TGTGCCAGCGGTAGACAGGGGGGACATGGCTACACCTTC
many - TRBJ1-1 TRBV29-1 CSVVVDFEWLENPTEAFF TGCAGCGTTGTAGTAGATTTTGAATGGCTCGAAAACCCCACTGAAGCTTTCTTT
many - TRBJ2-1 TRBV12-3/TRBV12-4 CASSPSVKGEQFF TGTGCCAGCAGCCCCTCGGTGAAGGGTGAGCAGTTCTTC
many - TRBJ1-6 TRBV3-1 CASSQVAENSPLHF TGTGCCAGCAGCCAAGTAGCGGAGAATTCACCCCTCCACTTT
few TRBD1 TRBJ2-1 TRBV5-1 CASSLTGQGPYNEQFF TGCGCCAGCAGCTTGACGGGACAGGGCCCCTACAATGAGCAGTTCTTC
many - TRBJ2-3 TRBV29-1 CSAQLGGPGDTQYF TGCAGCGCACAATTGGGAGGCCCCGGCGATACGCAGTATTTT
few TRBD1 TRBJ1-1 TRBV7-3 CASSLTGTGGVTEAFF TGTGCCAGCAGCTTAACAGGGACAGGGGGCGTCACTGAAGCTTTCTTT
many - TRBJ2-7 TRBV29-1 CSVGTDLTYEQYF TGCAGCGTGGGGACGGATCTGACCTACGAGCAGTACTTC
- - TRBJ1-1 TRBV9 CTSSVSEYREAFF TGTACCAGCAGTGTGTCGGAATACAGGGAAGCTTTCTTT
- - TRBJ2-3 TRBV11-2 CASSPPLSSLDTQYF TGTGCCAGCAGCCCACCCTTGTCTAGCCTCGATACGCAGTATTTT
- - TRBJ1-6 TRBV4-1 CASRGRASNSPLHF TGCGCCAGCCGAGGCAGGGCCTCTAATTCACCCCTCCACTTT
- - TRBJ1-4 TRBV3-1 CASSQRGAKNEKLFF TGTGCCAGCAGCCAACGGGGGGCCAAAAATGAAAAACTGTTTTTT
- TRBD1 TRBJ1-6 TRBV20-1 CSARDPGTDPYNSPLHF TGCAGTGCTAGAGATCCCGGGACAGATCCCTATAATTCACCCCTCCACTTT
many TRBD2 TRBJ2-3 TRBV11-2 CASSLMAGGLDTQYF TGTGCCAGCAGCTTAATGGCGGGGGGATTAGATACGCAGTATTTT
- TRBD2 TRBJ2-1 TRBV20-1 CSARPSGSRYNEQFF TGCAGTGCTAGACCTAGCGGGAGCCGCTACAATGAGCAGTTCTTC
- TRBD1 TRBJ1-3 TRBV6-1 CASSEVGQVISGNTIYF TGTGCCAGCAGTGAGGTGGGACAGGTGATCTCTGGAAACACCATATATTTT
many TRBD2 TRBJ2-4 TRBV29-1 CSPPSGRSNIQYF TGCAGCCCCCCAAGCGGGAGATCTAACATTCAGTACTTC
many TRBD1 TRBJ2-7 TRBV28 CASTAQDRSSYEQYF TGTGCCAGCACGGCGCAGGACAGGAGCTCCTACGAGCAGTACTTC
few - TRBJ2-1 TRBV6-1 CASNGEGGGGNEQFF TGTGCCAGCAATGGAGAGGGCGGAGGGGGGAATGAGCAGTTCTTC
- TRBD1 TRBJ1-6 TRBV28 CASRTGQGAGSPLHF TGTGCCAGCAGAACGGGACAGGGGGCAGGATCACCCCTCCACTTT
many - TRBJ1-6 TRBV3-1 CASSQGISYNSPLHF TGTGCCAGCAGCCAAGGGATTTCCTATAATTCACCCCTCCACTTT
few - TRBJ1-1 TRBV7-2 CASSLLKGFAEAFF TGTGCCAGCAGCTTATTGAAAGGGTTTGCTGAAGCTTTCTTT
many TRBD2 TRBJ2-1 TRBV20-1 CSASSGRGGNEQFF TGCAGTGCTTCGAGCGGGAGGGGAGGGAATGAGCAGTTCTTC
many TRBD2 TRBJ2-1 TRBV2 CASSGVGTSGRRQFF TGTGCCAGCAGTGGTGTCGGGACTAGCGGGAGGAGGCAGTTCTTC
many TRBD2 TRBJ2-1 TRBV28 CASRPLAESYNEQFF TGTGCCAGCAGACCTCTAGCGGAATCCTACAATGAGCAGTTCTTC
few - TRBJ1-4 TRBV24-1 CATSRQDGKLFF TGTGCCACCAGTCGACAGGATGGAAAACTGTTTTTT
many - TRBJ2-7 TRBV3-1 CASSQEMVVLYF TGTGCCAGCAGCCAAGAAATGGTGGTGCTGTACTTC
many - TRBJ1-2 TRBV3-1 CASSQGTPNYGYTF TGTGCCAGCAGCCAGGGCACACCTAACTATGGCTACACCTTC
many - TRBJ2-6 TRBV14 CASSPLGPPGANVLTF TGTGCCAGCAGCCCCCTTGGGCCCCCTGGGGCCAACGTCCTGACTTTC
many - TRBJ2-6 TRBV9 CASSVGALSGANVLTF TGTGCCAGCAGCGTAGGGGCCCTCTCTGGGGCCAACGTCCTGACTTTC
many TRBD2 TRBJ2-1 TRBV6-2/TRBV6-3 CASSYRRLAGGNNEQFF TGTGCCAGCAGTTACCGCCGACTAGCGGGAGGCAACAATGAGCAGTTCTTC
many - TRBJ1-6 TRBV29-1 CSVQGDYNSPLHF TGCAGCGTTCAGGGAGACTATAATTCACCCCTCCACTTT
- TRBD1 TRBJ2-3 TRBV6-1 CASRDPGGSADTQYF TGTGCCAGCAGAGATCCAGGGGGCAGCGCAGATACGCAGTATTTT
many - TRBJ2-4 TRBV20-1 CSARGNPHIQYF TGCAGTGCTAGAGGAAACCCCCACATTCAGTACTTC
- - TRBJ1-5 TRBV12-3/TRBV12-4 CASTMDLGNQPQHF TGTGCCAGCACCATGGACCTAGGCAATCAGCCCCAGCATTTT
many - TRBJ1-5 TRBV6-2/TRBV6-3 CASTTSRFTLPQHF TGTGCCAGCACCACGAGCCGCTTCACCCTGCCCCAGCATTTT
few TRBD1 TRBJ1-1 TRBV12-3/TRBV12-4 CASSLLAGGVAFF TGTGCCAGCAGTCTCCTCGCAGGGGGCGTAGCTTTCTTT
many - TRBJ2-3 TRBV4-2 CASSPEKLQADTQYF TGTGCCAGCAGCCCCGAGAAGTTGCAAGCAGATACGCAGTATTTT
- - TRBJ1-5 TRBV12-3/TRBV12-4 CASSLEGMGNQPQHF TGTGCCAGCAGTTTAGAGGGGATGGGCAATCAGCCCCAGCATTTT
- TRBD2 TRBJ2-3 TRBV20-1 CSAGPYNLAGGTDTQYF TGCAGTGCCGGGCCCTACAATCTAGCGGGAGGAACAGATACGCAGTATTTT
many TRBD2 TRBJ2-7 TRBV30 CAWDPGLAGYEQYF TGTGCCTGGGACCCCGGACTAGCGGGATACGAGCAGTACTTC
few - TRBJ2-3 TRBV11-2 CASSLYGGNTDTQYF TGTGCCAGCAGCTTGTACGGGGGCAACACAGATACGCAGTATTTT
- - TRBJ2-7 TRBV29-1 CSAGAGDYEQYF TGCAGCGCCGGGGCAGGGGATTACGAGCAGTACTTC
many - TRBJ2-5 TRBV27 CASSLQGGQETQYF TGTGCCAGCAGTTTACAGGGTGGACAAGAGACCCAGTACTTC
few TRBD2 TRBJ2-1 TRBV12-3/TRBV12-4 CASSSLNLAGENEQFF TGTGCCAGCAGTTCCTTAAACCTAGCGGGGGAGAATGAGCAGTTCTTC
many - TRBJ2-3 TRBV20-1 CSAMVLHTDTQYF TGCAGTGCTATGGTACTCCACACAGATACGCAGTATTTT
few TRBD1 TRBJ1-5 TRBV5-4 CASSLGTGDRNQPQHF TGTGCCAGCAGCTTAGGGACAGGAGATCGGAATCAGCCCCAGCATTTT
many TRBD2 TRBJ2-2 TRBV6-5 CASSLTARRGGATGELFF TGTGCCAGCAGTTTAACGGCCCGGCGCGGGGGGGCGACCGGGGAGCTGTTTTTT
- - TRBJ1-1 TRBV5-1 CASSLDTPNTEAFF TGCGCCAGCAGCTTAGACACCCCGAACACTGAAGCTTTCTTT
many TRBD2 TRBJ2-7 TRBV28 CASDRTSGYEQYF TGTGCCAGCGACAGGACTAGCGGTTACGAGCAGTACTTC
few - TRBJ2-5 TRBV28 CASSPPFETSSLRTQYF TGTGCCAGCAGTCCACCATTTGAGACATCCAGCCTGCGGACCCAGTACTTC
few TRBD1 TRBJ2-7 TRBV5-5 CATSSGTGGFEQYF TGTGCCACCAGCTCCGGGACAGGAGGGTTCGAGCAGTACTTC
few - TRBJ2-7 TRBV5-1 CASSLDPSGTTSYEQYF TGCGCCAGCAGCTTGGACCCGTCAGGAACGACCTCCTACGAGCAGTACTTC
many TRBD1 TRBJ1-4 TRBV7-2 CASSQYRGTNEKLFF TGTGCCAGCAGCCAGTACAGGGGAACTAATGAAAAACTGTTTTTT
many - TRBJ2-7 TRBV6-6 CASSPSTTLVYEQYF TGTGCCAGCAGTCCCTCTACTACTTTGGTCTACGAGCAGTACTTC
many - TRBJ2-7 TRBV3-1 CASSQAGVGSDEQYF TGTGCCAGCAGCCAAGCGGGAGTTGGGAGCGACGAGCAGTACTTC